These 10 T cell receptor beta chains were sequenced from one sample in a study of T-cell memory formation after mild COVID-19. TCRdb re-analysed the 5' RACE reads in MiXCR, keeping a single row per CDR3 protein. The sample contains approximately 560,000 distinct CDR3 sequences, 17% of which appear only once. Sequenced: PBMCs or a T cell subset sorted from them (not recorded which). These receptors were taken from an adult woman who had mild COVID-19 (a few samples of this study predate the infection). Cell type and time point are not known.

The rearrangement joins TRBV7-3 to TRBJ2-7; 12 bases are shared with TRBD2. Germline values: CDR1 SGHTA, CDR2 FQGTGA. With 10 bases clipped from V and 4 bases from J, the junction kept 20 bases outside the gene matches. The CDR3 consists of 18 residues. The CDR3 DNA is TGTGCCACCCTAAGTCATGGTGGGAGGACTAGCGGGATATACGAGCAGTACTTC. Amino acid sequence: CATLSHGGRTSGIYEQYF.

This clonotype was counted a few times. This chain uses TRBV24-1 with TRBJ1-5; the D is unclear. Germline loops: CDR1 KGHDR, CDR2 SFDVKD. The length of the CDR3 is 15 residues. V was trimmed by 3 bases and J by 1 base, leaving 9 bases between them. The CDR3, as DNA: TGTGCCACCAGTGATGGGCTGGTCAGCAATCAGCCCCAGCATTTT. Translating gives CATSDGLVSNQPQHF.

The chain joins TRBV24-1 to TRBJ2-1; TRBD1 might be the D (5 bases). Trimming stripped 4 bases from V and 8 bases from J, with 11 bases between. Germline CDR1 and CDR2: KGHDR and SFDVKD. The CDR3 consists of 13 residues. In DNA form, the CDR3 reads TGTGCCACCAGTGAATTAGGGGTCGATGAGCAGTTCTTC. This gives the protein CATSELGVDEQFF.

In DNA form, the CDR3 reads TGTGCCAGCAGCTCCCCGGGACAGGGACGGGTAAGCGGAGTCTACAATGAGCAGTTCTTC. Its protein product is CASSSPGQGRVSGVYNEQFF. This chain uses TRBV7-3 with TRBJ2-1; 9 bases map to TRBD1. This CDR3 comprises 20 residues. The germline CDR1 and CDR2 sequences are SGHTA and FQGTGA. V shed 4 bases and J 3 bases; nucleotides not matched to a gene: 19.

This chain uses TRBV7-8 with TRBJ1-3, with TRBD1 identical over 7 bases. This CDR3 comprises 15 residues. V dropped 5 bases and J dropped 5; count of bases not matched to a gene: 9. Germline CDR1 SGHVS, CDR2 FQNEAQ. CDR3 amino acids: CASSVDRVQRNTIYF. The CDR3 region has the DNA TGTGCCAGCAGCGTCGACAGGGTTCAACGAAACACCATATATTTT.

This clonotype was detected ten times or more. The CDR3 loop is CSVEEGVSGKNTGELFF. The CDR3 nucleotides read TGCAGCGTTGAAGAAGGTGTTAGCGGAAAGAACACCGGGGAGCTGTTTTTT. The chain employs TRBV29-1 and TRBJ2-2; a possible D gene is TRBD2 (6 bases). The CDR3 is 17 amino acids. Germline loops: CDR1 SQVTM, CDR2 ANQGSEA. V was cut by 0 bases and J by 1 base, with 15 bases left in between.

CDR3 in amino acids: CASSLMPPEQYF. DNA of the CDR3: TGTGCCAGCAGTTTAATGCCTCCCGAGCAGTACTTC. J is TRBJ2-7 and V is TRBV12-3 or TRBV12-4; D gene unclear. Trimming took 2 bases from V and 6 from J, leaving 8 bases between them. This CDR3 has 12 residues.

This clonotype was observed a few times. The chain couples TRBV5-1 to TRBJ2-2; 12 bases agree with TRBD2. The V gene end was trimmed by 4 bases and the J gene end by 4 bases; junction bases not matched to a gene: 11. The CDR3 has 18 residues. The germline V gene has CDR1 SGHRS and CDR2 YFSETQ. The CDR3 spells CASSQGLAGTTGTGELFF. The CDR3 DNA reads TGCGCCAGCAGCCAGGGACTAGCGGGTACGACTGGCACCGGGGAGCTGTTTTTT.

This chain connects TRBV29-1 to TRBJ2-1, with D perhaps matching TRBD2 (5 bases). CDR1 is SQVTM and CDR2 is ANQGSEA in the germline V gene. Trimming removed 7 bases at V and 0 bases at J, with 13 bases between. The CDR3 loop spans 14 amino acids. The CDR3 DNA reads TGCAGCGCCCCGAGAGGGAGCTCCTACAATGAGCAGTTCTTC. Its translation: CSAPRGSSYNEQFF.

This clonotype showed up just a few times. V usage is TRBV7-9 and J usage is TRBJ2-7; TRBD2 matches at 7 bases. The CDR3 has 14 amino acids. The germline V gene encodes CDR1 SEHNR and CDR2 FQNEAQ (reference sequence). V shed 5 bases and J 0 bases; nucleotides not matched to a gene: 4. Here the CDR3 reads CASSRGVSSYEQYF. The CDR3 coding sequence is TGTGCCAGCAGCCGGGGGGTTAGCTCCTACGAGCAGTACTTC.